This T cell receptor beta chain was identified in a study of monozygotic twins with inflammatory bowel disease. The study, taken as a whole, reports: There were differing immunosuppressive treatments, which may have added variability to patient repertoires. Healthy co-twins, by inverse Simpson, had higher TCRbeta diversity than their siblings with IBD.

Sampling involved one blood draw (roughly 2.5 ml) for every donor. A remark on this clonotype: What it binds is unknown.

TCRdb processed the 5' RACE reads again and assigns one entry to each CDR3 protein, with no DNA. The sample includes 140,000 to 150,000 distinct CDR3 sequences. CDR1 and CDR2 from the germline V gene are SGHKS and YYEKEE (reference sequence). CDR3 length equals 11 residues. The source of this sequence is a human donor with ulcerative colitis or Crohn's disease, or a healthy co-twin of an affected twin (not recorded which). The chain combines TRBV5-5 with TRBJ2-7. Material: blood. CDR3: CASEWGYEQYF.